Each of the 26 T cell receptor beta chains below was sequenced from the same sample in a study of identifying expanded T cells in peripheral blood. Assay used: immunoSEQ multiplex PCR; TCRdb lists only in-frame clones, some missing. The sample comprises about 80,000 clones, around 89% of which are singletons, and around 20% rests with the top ten. The sequencing input was blood. These TCRs come from a person between 18 and 70 years old in good health.

V usage is TRBV6-4 and J usage is TRBJ1-1, with D unclear. Looked up from germline, CDR1 is MRHNA and CDR2 is SNTAGT. The CDR3 spans 13 residues. The V end was cut by 0 bases, the J end by 5 bases, with 7 bases between. CDR3 nucleotide sequence: TGTGCCAGCAGTGACTCGGGAGGTACTGAAGCTTTCTTT. This gives the protein CASSDSGGTEAFF.

The chain is built from TRBV28 and TRBJ1-2; 7 bases are a match to TRBD1. The V gene's germline CDR1 is MDHEN and CDR2 SYDVKM. V dropped 10 bases and J dropped 4; count of bases not matched to a gene: 0. The CDR3 length is 10 residues. CDR3 region: CATGGYGYTF. The CDR3 DNA sequence: TGTGCCACAGGGGGCTATGGCTACACCTTC.

V and J are TRBV11-2 and TRBJ2-1; 8 bases align to TRBD1. Germline loops: CDR1 SGHAT, CDR2 FQNNGV. This CDR3 is built from 17 residues. The V and J ends lost 5 bases and 4 bases, in that order; junction bases with no gene match: 13. CDR3 coding DNA: TGTGCCAGCAGCCGACGGACAGGGAGTATCGATTACAATGAGCAGTTCTTC. It codes for CASSRRTGSIDYNEQFF. Full variable domain (rest looked up from reference TRBV11-2 and TRBJ2-1): EAGVAQSPRYKIIEKRQSVAFWCNPISGHATLYWYQQILGQGPKLLIQFQNNGVVDDSQLPKDRFSAERLKGVDSTLKIQPAKLEDSAVYLCASSRRTGSIDYNEQFFGPGTRLTVL.

This clone was recorded only once. The CDR3 spells CAISESGSSYNSPLHF. The CDR3, as DNA: TGTGCCATCAGTGAATCGGGGAGCTCCTATAATTCACCCCTCCACTTT. V and J are TRBV10-3 and TRBJ1-6; D is ambiguous. The germline gives CDR1 ENHRY, CDR2 SYGVKD. The V and J ends lost 3 bases and 0 bases respectively, with 9 bases between them. The CDR3 contains 16 residues.

The chain couples TRBV7-2 to TRBJ1-1, with D perhaps matching TRBD1 (5 bases). This CDR3 region has 15 residues. V was cut by 6 bases and J by 2 bases, with 16 bases left in between. The germline gives CDR1 SGHTA, CDR2 FQGNSA. The chain's CDR3 is CASSTGEQFNTEAFF. The CDR3, as DNA: TGTGCCAGCAGTACGGGGGAACAGTTTAACACTGAAGCTTTCTTT.

In its sample, this clone was seen a few times. The genes are TRBV15 and TRBJ2-2; D call uncertain. The CDR3 length is 16 residues. Trimming took 3 bases from V and 1 from J, leaving 12 bases between them. In germline, CDR1 is LNHNV, CDR2 YYDKDF (reference sequence). CDR3 amino acids: CATSRTWGENTGELFF. The CDR3 DNA reads as TGTGCCACCAGCAGGACGTGGGGTGAGAACACCGGGGAGCTGTTTTTT.

This clone appeared many times. The chain couples TRBV6-5 to TRBJ2-1; D may be TRBD2 (6 bases). The CDR3 loop spans 12 amino acids. Trimming took off 4 bases at V and 10 bases at J, with 11 bases between the two ends. Germline loops: CDR1 MNHEY, CDR2 SVGAGI. CDR3 DNA sequence: TGTGCCAGCAGTTTTTTCCGGGGGGAGCAGTTCTTC. Translated, it gives CASSFFRGEQFF.

The rearrangement joins TRBV7-9 to TRBJ2-5; tentatively, D is TRBD2 (6 bases). The ends were cut back, 5 bases at V and 5 bases at J, with 9 bases in the middle. The CDR3 runs to 12 residues. Germline V gives CDR1 SEHNR, CDR2 FQNEAQ (reference sequence). This chain's CDR3 is CASSRDWETQYF. The DNA of the CDR3 is TGTGCCAGCAGCAGGGACTGGGAGACCCAGTACTTC.

The chain is built from TRBV7-2 and TRBJ1-6; D is undetermined. Germline CDR1 reads SGHTA; CDR2 reads FQGNSA. Trimming pared 5 bases from V and 7 bases from J, leaving 9 bases between. The CDR3 spans 13 residues. The CDR3 nucleotides are TGTGCCAGCAGCCCCCGAGGCAATTCACCCCTCCACTTT. This translates into CASSPRGNSPLHF.

A single count supports this clone. V usage is TRBV7-2 and J usage is TRBJ2-7; no clear D gene. The CDR3 totals 12 residues. The V end was cut by 4 bases, the J end by 0 bases, with 4 bases between. The V gene's germline CDR1 is SGHTA and CDR2 FQGNSA. CDR3 DNA: TGTGCCAGCAGCTCGAGCTCCTACGAGCAGTACTTC. Translating it yields CASSSSSYEQYF. Filled out from reference TRBV7-2 and TRBJ2-7, the complete variable domain reads GAGVSQSPSNKVTEKGKDVELRCDPISGHTALYWYRQSLGQGLEFLIYFQGNSAPDKSGLPSDRFSAERTGGSVSTLTIQRTQQEDSAVYLCASSSSSYEQYFGPGTRLTVT.

This rearrangement joins TRBV11-2 to TRBJ2-7, with TRBD2 matching over 9 bases. CDR3 length: 14 amino acids. Per germline, CDR1 SGHAT and CDR2 FQNNGV. J gave up 7 bases and V 3 bases, and 7 bases lay outside the gene matches. The CDR3 sequence is CASSFGGGAQEQYF. CDR3 bases: TGTGCCAGCAGCTTCGGCGGGGGGGCCCAAGAGCAGTACTTC.

This chain joins TRBV7-2 and TRBJ1-2; D might be TRBD1 (5 bases). The ends were cut back, 1 base at V and 8 bases at J, with 14 bases in the middle. This CDR3 comprises 14 residues. Germline V lookup: CDR1 SGHTA, CDR2 FQGNSA. This CDR3 reads CASSLEGRVKGYTF. CDR3 nucleotide sequence: TGTGCCAGCAGCTTAGAGGGCAGGGTTAAAGGCTACACCTTC. The full variable domain, with the rest looked up from reference TRBV7-2 and TRBJ1-2, is GAGVSQSPSNKVTEKGKDVELRCDPISGHTALYWYRQSLGQGLEFLIYFQGNSAPDKSGLPSDRFSAERTGGSVSTLTIQRTQQEDSAVYLCASSLEGRVKGYTFGSGTRLTVV.

The rearrangement joins TRBV7-2 to TRBJ1-1, with D unresolved. With 5 bases removed from V and 5 bases from J, the gap between germline ends came to 12 bases. In germline, CDR1 is SGHTA, CDR2 FQGNSA. This CDR3 region has 13 residues. This CDR3 reads CASSPQRGTEAFF. CDR3 nucleotide sequence: TGTGCCAGCAGCCCACAGCGTGGGACTGAAGCTTTCTTT.

This clone has only one observation. J is TRBJ2-7 and V is TRBV7-2; D possibly matches TRBD1 or TRBD2 (5 bases each). V was shortened by 5 bases and J by 5 bases, with 16 bases between the two germline ends. The CDR3 has 14 residues. Germline V gene data show CDR1 as SGHTA and CDR2 as FQGNSA. CDR3 bases: TGTGCCAGCAGCGCGAGGGACCCCGTAAACGAGCAGTACTTC. This encodes CASSARDPVNEQYF.

The CDR3 DNA reads as TGTGCCAGCAGCCCCTCGCTAGGTGGGTTTATACATGGCTACACCTTC. This sequence encodes CASSPSLGGFIHGYTF. The chain recombines TRBV5-4 with TRBJ1-2; no clear D. Germline V lookup: CDR1 SGHNT, CDR2 YYREEE (reference sequence). The CDR3 is made up of 16 amino acids. V shed 4 bases and J shed 6 bases, with 22 bases lying between them.

This clone has only one observation. This rearrangement joins TRBV4-1 to TRBJ1-4; possibly TRBD1 for D (5 bases). V dropped 2 bases and J dropped 6 bases, with 28 bases sitting between them. Germline CDR1 MGHRA, CDR2 YSYEKL. CDR3 length equals 20 residues. CDR3 protein: CASSQLYGTGRSDPHEKLFF. For the CDR3, the DNA is TGCGCCAGCAGCCAACTCTACGGGACGGGCAGGTCGGACCCGCATGAAAAACTGTTTTTT.

The rearrangement joins TRBV28 to TRBJ2-1, with D perhaps matching TRBD1 or TRBD2 (7 bases each). CDR3 length: 16 residues. Deletions cut 8 bases from V and 0 bases from J, with 17 bases between. Germline loops: CDR1 MDHEN, CDR2 SYDVKM. The CDR3 spells CASQGGTWGSYNEQFF. CDR3 nucleotides: TGTGCCAGCCAGGGGGGGACTTGGGGCTCCTACAATGAGCAGTTCTTC.

The gene calls are TRBV15 and TRBJ2-2, with D possibly being TRBD2 (6 bases). CDR3 length equals 16 residues. V was trimmed by 0 bases and J by 7 bases, leaving 15 bases between them. Germline V gives CDR1 LNHNV, CDR2 YYDKDF (reference sequence). The CDR3 coding sequence is TGTGCCACCAGCAGAGAGCCGGGGGACCTGGTCGGGGAGCTGTTTTTT. As protein: CATSREPGDLVGELFF.

The chain couples TRBV7-9 to TRBJ2-5; perhaps TRBD1 as D (6 bases). Germline lookup yields CDR1 SEHNR and CDR2 FQNEAQ (reference sequence). The CDR3 covers 15 residues. The germline V and J ends were trimmed by 5 bases and 5 bases, with 18 bases remaining between them. The CDR3 region has the DNA TGTGCCAGCAGCCCCACAGGGCAGTCGTCGGAGACCCAGTACTTC. It is translated as CASSPTGQSSETQYF.

The chain employs TRBV4-3 and TRBJ2-1, with 9 bases aligning to TRBD2. Trimming at V came to 0 bases and at J to 6 bases, leaving 9 bases not matched to a gene. Germline CDR1 LGHNA, CDR2 YSLEER. The CDR3 runs to 17 residues. Written as DNA, the CDR3 is TGCGCCAGCAGCCAAGATCTAGCGGGGCATCTTATCAATGAGCAGTTCTTC. It translates to CASSQDLAGHLINEQFF.

The chain couples TRBV6-1 to TRBJ2-2, with a weak D call TRBD2 (6 bases). Germline V CDR1 and CDR2: MNHNS, SASEGT. The CDR3 has 15 residues. V was clipped by 2 bases and J by 5 bases, with 12 bases between them. The CDR3 DNA follows: TGTGCCAGCAGTGAATGGAGCGGGCGAACCGGGGAGCTGTTTTTT. Translated: CASSEWSGRTGELFF.

This clone was observed at least ten times. The rearrangement uses TRBV7-2 and TRBJ2-7; D is unclear. This CDR3 comprises 13 residues. V dropped 5 bases and J dropped 3 bases, with 11 bases sitting between them. CDR1 is SGHTA and CDR2 is FQGNSA in the germline V gene. The CDR3 bases are TGTGCCAGCAGCGAATCGGACGGCTACGAGCAGTACTTC. Its translation is CASSESDGYEQYF.

V and J are TRBV7-2 and TRBJ1-1; D is uncertain. Deletions cut 5 bases from V and 10 bases from J, with 17 bases between. The CDR3 is 13 residues long. Per germline, CDR1 SGHTA and CDR2 FQGNSA. The CDR3 is CASSPGRERGAFF. The CDR3 bases are TGTGCCAGCAGCCCGGGGAGGGAGAGAGGAGCTTTCTTT.

This chain joins TRBV19 and TRBJ1-4, with D maybe TRBD1 (6 bases). With 6 bases removed from V and 10 bases from J, the gap between germline ends came to 21 bases. This CDR3 contains 15 residues. In germline, CDR1 is LNHDA, CDR2 SQIVND (reference sequence). CDR3 coding DNA: TGTGCCAGTAGAAGACTACAGGGTAACTTCGGAAAACTGTTTTTT. This translates into CASRRLQGNFGKLFF.

The chain couples TRBV4-2 to TRBJ1-1, with D uncertain. This CDR3 has 15 amino acids. The V end was cut by 1 base, the J end by 1 base, with 10 bases between. Germline loops: CDR1 LGHNA, CDR2 YNFKEQ. In DNA form, the CDR3 reads TGTGCCAGCAGCCAAGCACTTCAGGAGAACACTGAAGCTTTCTTT. Protein: CASSQALQENTEAFF.

J is TRBJ1-1 and V is TRBV2; TRBD1 matches 7 bases. The CDR3 contains 22 residues. The V gene's germline CDR1 is SNHLY and CDR2 FYNNEI. The J segment lost 0 bases and the V segment lost 6 bases, leaving 28 bases of the junction unmatched. CDR3 sequence (DNA): TGTGCCAGCAGAGATCGACAGGGTCTGGGAAAGGTTCCGGGGCCATTGAACACTGAAGCTTTCTTT. This sequence encodes CASRDRQGLGKVPGPLNTEAFF. The full variable domain, rest sourced from reference TRBV2 and TRBJ1-1, is EPEVTQTPSHQVTQMGQEVILRCVPISNHLYFYWYRQILGQKVEFLVSFYNNEISEKSEIFDDQFSVERPDGSNFTLKIRSTKLEDSAMYFCASRDRQGLGKVPGPLNTEAFFGQGTRLTVV.